The entry below gives a single TCR beta chain sequence along with its context. Treatment here: around 19 received Ad26.COV2.S at low or high dose, single or two shots; about 5 received placebo; per-sample allocation not given. The study sampled participants on day 63 after the first vaccine or placebo injection. The administered vaccine (an Ad26 vector) expressed Wuhan-strain SARS-CoV-2 spike. Using immunoSEQ multiplex PCR, the repertoire was profiled, and TCRdb retains in-frame clones only, with some absent. The table lists just over 350,000 clones, roughly 84% of them singletons, with around 3% in the top ten. V lost 7 bases and J lost 1, with 10 bases in between. The length of the CDR3 is 13 residues. The germline gives CDR1 SEHNR, CDR2 FQNEAQ (reference sequence). This sample stems from a study of Ad26.COV2.S vaccination and SARS-CoV-2 variants.

This TCR came from a person aged 18-65 years who received the Ad26.COV2.S COVID-19 vaccine or a placebo. The sequencing here drew on peripheral blood, taken in a trial of Ad26.COV2.S vaccine versus placebo. J is TRBJ1-1 and V is TRBV7-9; D not resolved. The CDR3 region has the DNA TGTGCCAGCATCGGAGAGTCGAACACTGAAGCTTTCTTT. Translating it yields CASIGESNTEAFF.